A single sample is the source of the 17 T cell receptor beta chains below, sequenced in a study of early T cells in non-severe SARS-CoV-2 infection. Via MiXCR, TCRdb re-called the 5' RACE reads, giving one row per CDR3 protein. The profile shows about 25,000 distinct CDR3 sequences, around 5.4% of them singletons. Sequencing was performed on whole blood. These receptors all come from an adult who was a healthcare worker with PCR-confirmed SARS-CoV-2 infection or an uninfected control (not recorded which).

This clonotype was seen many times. In nucleotides, the CDR3 is TGTGCCAGCAGGGAGGGACAGAGAAACGAGCAGTACTTC. Protein sequence: CASREGQRNEQYF. The chain has TRBV28 and TRBJ2-7, with D possibly being TRBD1 (7 bases). The CDR3 spans 13 residues. The V end was cut by 6 bases, the J end by 5 bases, with 14 bases between. Germline V gene lookup returns CDR1 MDHEN and CDR2 SYDVKM.

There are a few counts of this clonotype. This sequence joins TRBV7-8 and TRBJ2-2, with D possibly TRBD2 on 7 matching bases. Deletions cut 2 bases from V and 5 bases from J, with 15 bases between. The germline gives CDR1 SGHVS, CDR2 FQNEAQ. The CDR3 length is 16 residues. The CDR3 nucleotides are TGTGCCAGCAGCTTACCGGGGGGCTCGAGGACCGGGGAGCTGTTTTTT. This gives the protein CASSLPGGSRTGELFF.

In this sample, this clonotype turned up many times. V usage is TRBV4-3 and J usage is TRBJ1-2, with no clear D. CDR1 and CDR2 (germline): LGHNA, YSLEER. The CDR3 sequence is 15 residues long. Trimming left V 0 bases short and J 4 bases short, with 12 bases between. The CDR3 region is CASSQDRSGLYGYTF. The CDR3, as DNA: TGCGCCAGCAGCCAAGATCGTTCAGGTCTCTATGGCTACACCTTC.

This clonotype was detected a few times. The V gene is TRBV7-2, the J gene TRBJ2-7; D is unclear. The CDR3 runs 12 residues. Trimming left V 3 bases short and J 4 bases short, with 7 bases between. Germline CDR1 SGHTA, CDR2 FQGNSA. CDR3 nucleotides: TGTGCCAGCAGCTTGAGATCATACGAGCAGTACTTC. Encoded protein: CASSLRSYEQYF. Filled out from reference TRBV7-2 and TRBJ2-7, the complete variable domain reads GAGVSQSPSNKVTEKGKDVELRCDPISGHTALYWYRQSLGQGLEFLIYFQGNSAPDKSGLPSDRFSAERTGGSVSTLTIQRTQQEDSAVYLCASSLRSYEQYFGPGTRLTVT.

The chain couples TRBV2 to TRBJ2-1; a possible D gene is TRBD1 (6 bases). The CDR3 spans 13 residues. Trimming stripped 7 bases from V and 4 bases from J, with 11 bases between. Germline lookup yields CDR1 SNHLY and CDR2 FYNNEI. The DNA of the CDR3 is TGTGCCAGCACCGCAGGGGAGTACAATGAGCAGTTCTTC. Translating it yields CASTAGEYNEQFF. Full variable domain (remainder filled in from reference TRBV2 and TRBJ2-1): EPEVTQTPSHQVTQMGQEVILRCVPISNHLYFYWYRQILGQKVEFLVSFYNNEISEKSEIFDDQFSVERPDGSNFTLKIRSTKLEDSAMYFCASTAGEYNEQFFGPGTRLTVL.

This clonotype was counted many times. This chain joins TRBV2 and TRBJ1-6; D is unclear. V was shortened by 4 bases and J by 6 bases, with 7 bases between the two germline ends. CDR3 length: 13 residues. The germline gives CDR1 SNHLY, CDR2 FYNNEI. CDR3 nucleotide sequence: TGTGCCAGCAGTGGGGCCCCTAATTCACCCCTCCACTTT. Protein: CASSGAPNSPLHF.

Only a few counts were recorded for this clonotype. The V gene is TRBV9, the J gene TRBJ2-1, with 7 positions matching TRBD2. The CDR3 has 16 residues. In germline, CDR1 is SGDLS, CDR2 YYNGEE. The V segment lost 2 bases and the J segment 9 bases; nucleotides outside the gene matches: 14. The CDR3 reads CASSVSPSGGGTEQFF. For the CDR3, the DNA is TGTGCCAGCAGCGTGAGTCCTTCGGGCGGGGGAACTGAGCAGTTCTTC.

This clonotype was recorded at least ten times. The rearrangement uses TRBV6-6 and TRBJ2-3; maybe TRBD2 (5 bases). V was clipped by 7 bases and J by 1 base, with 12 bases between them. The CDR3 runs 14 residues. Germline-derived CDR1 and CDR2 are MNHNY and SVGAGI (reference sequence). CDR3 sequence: CASTLPGGTDTQYF. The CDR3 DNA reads TGTGCCAGCACCCTACCCGGGGGCACAGATACGCAGTATTTT.

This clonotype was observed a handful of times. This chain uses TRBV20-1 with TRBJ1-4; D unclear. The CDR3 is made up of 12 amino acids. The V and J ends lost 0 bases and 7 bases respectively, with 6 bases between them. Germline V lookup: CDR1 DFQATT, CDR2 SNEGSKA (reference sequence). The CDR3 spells CSARDLVEKLFF. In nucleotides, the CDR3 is TGCAGTGCTAGAGATCTGGTTGAAAAACTGTTTTTT.

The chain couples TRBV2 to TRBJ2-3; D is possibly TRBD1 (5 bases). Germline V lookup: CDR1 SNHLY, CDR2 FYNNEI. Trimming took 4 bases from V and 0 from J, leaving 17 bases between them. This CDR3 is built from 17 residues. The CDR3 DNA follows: TGTGCCAGCAGTGTACCCACGACAGTCTCTAGCACAGATACGCAGTATTTT. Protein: CASSVPTTVSSTDTQYF.

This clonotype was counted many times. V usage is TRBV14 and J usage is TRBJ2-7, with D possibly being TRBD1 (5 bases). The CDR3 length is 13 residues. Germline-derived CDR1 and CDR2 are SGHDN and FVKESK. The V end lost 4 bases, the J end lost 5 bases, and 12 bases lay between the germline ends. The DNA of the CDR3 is TGTGCCAGCAGCCCTTGGGCGGACAACGAGCAGTACTTC. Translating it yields CASSPWADNEQYF. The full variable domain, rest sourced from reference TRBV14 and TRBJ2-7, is EAGVTQFPSHSVIEKGQTVTLRCDPISGHDNLYWYRRVMGKEIKFLLHFVKESKQDESGMPNNRFLAERTGGTYSTLKVQPAELEDSGVYFCASSPWADNEQYFGPGTRLTVT.

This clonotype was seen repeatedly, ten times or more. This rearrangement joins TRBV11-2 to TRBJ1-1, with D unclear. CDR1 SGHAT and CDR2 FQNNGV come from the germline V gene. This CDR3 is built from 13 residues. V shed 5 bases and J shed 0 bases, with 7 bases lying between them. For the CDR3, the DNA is TGTGCCAGCAGCCTTCACCTGAACACTGAAGCTTTCTTT. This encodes CASSLHLNTEAFF.

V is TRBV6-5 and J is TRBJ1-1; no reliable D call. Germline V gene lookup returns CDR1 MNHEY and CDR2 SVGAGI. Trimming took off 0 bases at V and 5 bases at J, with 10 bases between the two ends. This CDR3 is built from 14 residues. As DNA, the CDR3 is TGTGCCAGCAGTTACTCGATGCCGGGAACTGAAGCTTTCTTT. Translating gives CASSYSMPGTEAFF.

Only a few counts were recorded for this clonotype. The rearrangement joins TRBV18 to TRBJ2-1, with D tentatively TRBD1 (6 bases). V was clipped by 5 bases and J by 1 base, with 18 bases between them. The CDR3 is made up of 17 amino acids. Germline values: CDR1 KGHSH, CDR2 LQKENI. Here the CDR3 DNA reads TGTGCCAGCTCAAGTCAAGGGGTGCAGGGGTCCTACAATGAGCAGTTCTTC. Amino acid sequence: CASSSQGVQGSYNEQFF.

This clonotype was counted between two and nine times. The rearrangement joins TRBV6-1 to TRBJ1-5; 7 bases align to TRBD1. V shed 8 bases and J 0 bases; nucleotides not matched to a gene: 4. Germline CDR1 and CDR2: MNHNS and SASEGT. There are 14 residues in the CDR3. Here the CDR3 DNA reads TGTGCCAGCGGGACAGACCATAGCAATCAGCCCCAGCATTTT. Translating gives CASGTDHSNQPQHF.

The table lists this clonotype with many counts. CDR3 bases: TGCAGTGCTCTTAGGGGAGGGGGAAACATTCAGTACTTC. This encodes CSALRGGGNIQYF. The V call is TRBV20-1, the J call TRBJ2-4, with D possibly matching TRBD2 (7 bases). V dropped 5 bases and J dropped 6 bases, with 14 bases sitting between them. This CDR3 is 13 amino acids long. The germline gives CDR1 DFQATT, CDR2 SNEGSKA (reference sequence).

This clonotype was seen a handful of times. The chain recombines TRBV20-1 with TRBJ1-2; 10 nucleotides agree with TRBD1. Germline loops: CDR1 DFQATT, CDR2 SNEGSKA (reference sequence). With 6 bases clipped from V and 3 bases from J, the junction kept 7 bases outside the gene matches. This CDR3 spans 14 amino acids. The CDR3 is CSARTGGLDYGYTF. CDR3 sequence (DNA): TGCAGTGCCCGGACAGGGGGTTTGGACTATGGCTACACCTTC.